The TCR beta chain described here comes from a study of T cell repertoires in cytomegalovirus infection. TCRdb analysed the reads with MiXCR anew, one entry per CDR3 protein. Altogether fewer than 550,000 distinct CDR3 sequences are present, approximately 16% being singletons, with the ten largest covering 20% to 30%. This clonotype was detected only a few times. The TCR comes from a human donor in good health (CMV status not recorded). Some clones in this sample may be carry-over from other donors' samples. The material sequenced was CD8+ T cells from PBMCs.

The CDR3 DNA sequence: TGCAGTGCAAGAAACAGCTCTGGGGCCAACGTCCTGACTTTC. Amino acids: CSARNSSGANVLTF. The chain uses TRBV20-1 and TRBJ2-6; D unclear. The length of the CDR3 is 14 residues. Trimming removed 6 bases from V and 0 bases from J, with 9 bases in between. Germline assignment: CDR1 DFQATT and CDR2 SNEGSKA (reference sequence).